The 17 T cell receptor beta chains listed next were all sequenced from one sample in a study of blood T cells in healthy people across ages. A second PCR of roughly 7 to 11 cycles used a sample-barcoded 5' primer and a J-beta primer mix. TCRdb analysed the 5' RACE reads with MiXCR anew, one entry per CDR3 protein. The top ten clones hold just under 9% of a sample with 540,000 or so distinct CDR3 sequences, about 25% of them seen once. The data were also submitted as part of a second study, on T cells of mothers and their children.

The sample taken for sequencing was blood. The receptor source for this set is a boy younger than 18 in good health.

This clonotype was detected only a few times. V and J are TRBV3-1 and TRBJ2-3; D is perhaps TRBD2 (6 bases). V lost 1 base and J lost 8, with 16 bases in between. This CDR3 is 15 amino acids long. The germline CDR1 and CDR2 sequences are LGHDT and YNNKEL (reference sequence). The CDR3 loop is CASSQVDGQGGTQYF. CDR3 coding DNA: TGTGCCAGCAGCCAAGTGGACGGTCAGGGAGGTACGCAGTATTTT.

This clonotype was recorded a few times. The genes are TRBV4-1 and TRBJ2-7; the D is unclear. CDR1 is MGHRA and CDR2 is YSYEKL in the germline V gene. This CDR3 spans 13 amino acids. The V end was cut by 0 bases, the J end by 3 bases, with 6 bases between. CDR3 protein: CASSQEDNYEQYF. CDR3 DNA: TGCGCCAGCAGCCAAGAAGACAACTACGAGCAGTACTTC.

This clonotype appeared a few times. The chain combines TRBV6-5 with TRBJ2-2; D might be TRBD1 (6 bases). Germline CDR1 MNHEY, CDR2 SVGAGI. This CDR3 is 17 amino acids long. Between the trimmed V and J ends, which lost 6 bases and 0 bases, there was a span of 17 bases. The CDR3 DNA sequence: TGTGCCAGCAGCCAGGGGTGGGTCACAGCGAACACCGGGGAGCTGTTTTTT. It translates to CASSQGWVTANTGELFF.

The chain couples TRBV20-1 to TRBJ2-5; 11 nucleotides line up with TRBD2. The CDR3 is 14 residues long. J was trimmed by 8 bases and V by 5 bases; bases with no gene match: 10. Germline CDR1 DFQATT, CDR2 SNEGSKA (reference sequence). The CDR3 DNA sequence: TGCAGTGCTGGCGGGACTAGCGGTCATGGAACCCAGTACTTC. Protein: CSAGGTSGHGTQYF.

This clonotype occurred a few times. J is TRBJ2-7 and V is TRBV20-1; the D is unclear. Germline V gene lookup returns CDR1 DFQATT and CDR2 SNEGSKA (reference sequence). The V end was cut by 5 bases, the J end by 5 bases, with 19 bases between. This CDR3 region has 14 residues. The CDR3 spells CSASRRTEPHEQYF. CDR3 nucleotide sequence: TGCAGTGCTTCCCGTCGGACGGAGCCACACGAGCAGTACTTC.

This clonotype was observed a few times. This chain joins TRBV4-3 and TRBJ2-2; D not resolved. The CDR3 contains 15 residues. V lost 4 bases to trimming and J lost 1 base, with 10 bases between them. Germline CDR1 is LGHNA and CDR2 is YSLEER. In nucleotides, the CDR3 is TGCGCCAGCAGCCCCGATCCGGGGAACACCGGGGAGCTGTTTTTT. It codes for CASSPDPGNTGELFF.

In its sample, this clonotype was seen a few times. The rearrangement joins TRBV18 to TRBJ1-1; D not resolved. The V end was cut by 0 bases, the J end by 3 bases, with 11 bases between. The CDR3 extends over 15 amino acids. Looked up from germline, CDR1 is KGHSH and CDR2 is LQKENI. CDR3: CASSPPPTGDTEAFF. DNA for the CDR3: TGTGCCAGCTCACCACCGCCTACCGGGGACACTGAAGCTTTCTTT.

This clonotype was seen more than once but under ten times. CDR3 nucleotide sequence: TGTGCCAGCAGTCCGACGGCTAGCACAGATACGCAGTATTTT. Translation: CASSPTASTDTQYF. J is TRBJ2-3 and V is TRBV6-2 or TRBV6-3; D call uncertain. The V end was cut by 5 bases, the J end by 0 bases, with 9 bases between. The CDR3 length is 14 residues. Germline CDR1 is MNHEY and CDR2 is SVGEGT.

This clonotype was recorded a few times. For the CDR3, the DNA is TGTGCCAGCAGTGGCTCTTGGGGCACTGAAGCTTTCTTT. Amino acid sequence: CASSGSWGTEAFF. The J gene is TRBJ1-1, the V gene TRBV25-1; no firm D call. The CDR3 is 13 residues long. Trimming took 4 bases from V and 4 from J, leaving 10 bases between them. The germline CDR1 and CDR2 sequences are MGHDK and SYGVNS.

The chain has TRBV5-1 and TRBJ1-2, with 8 positions matching TRBD1. The CDR3 is made up of 16 amino acids. The trim removed 2 bases at V and 0 bases at J, leaving 6 bases unmatched. Germline-derived CDR1 and CDR2 are SGHRS and YFSETQ. The CDR3 loop is CASSFQGASPNYGYTF. The CDR3 nucleotides read TGCGCCAGCAGCTTCCAGGGGGCCTCTCCTAACTATGGCTACACCTTC.

This rearrangement joins TRBV12-3 or TRBV12-4 to TRBJ2-3; maybe TRBD2 (6 bases). V was clipped by 0 bases and J by 1 base, with 11 bases between them. The CDR3 is 16 residues long. For the CDR3, the DNA is TGTGCCAGCAGTTTAGCTGCGGGGTTTGGCACAGATACGCAGTATTTT. This gives the protein CASSLAAGFGTDTQYF.

This clonotype was observed at least ten times. CDR3 nucleotides: TGCAGCGTTTCCGACAGGGGGAACACTGAAGCTTTCTTT. Protein sequence: CSVSDRGNTEAFF. The V gene is TRBV29-1, the J gene TRBJ1-1, with 8 nucleotides matching TRBD1. The CDR3 loop spans 13 amino acids. The J segment lost 1 base and the V segment lost 5 bases, leaving 3 bases of the junction unmatched. Germline CDR1 and CDR2: SQVTM and ANQGSEA.

In its sample, this clonotype was seen a few times. The rearrangement uses TRBV29-1 and TRBJ2-5; no clear D. The J call may be faulty, since TRBJ2-7 better matches the DNA end. The CDR3 runs 10 residues. Germline V CDR1 and CDR2: SQVTM, ANQGSEA. The CDR3 DNA sequence: TGCAGCGTTGAAGGCTACGAGCAGTACTTC. Translated: CSVEGYEQYF.

As for this clonotype: Since no conserved phenylalanine or tryptophan closes the CDR3, a read error is the likely cause. The chain joins TRBV11-2 to TRBJ2-7, with 8 bases fitting TRBD1. CDR1 is SGHAT, CDR2 FQNNGV, per germline. This CDR3 spans 16 amino acids. The J segment lost 0 bases and the V segment lost 5 bases, leaving 9 bases of the junction unmatched. The CDR3 sequence: CASSPTPGGLSYEQYL. DNA of the CDR3: TGTGCCAGCAGCCCAACCCCAGGGGGCCTCTCCTACGAGCAGTACCTC.

The rearrangement uses TRBV7-8 and TRBJ2-1; 7 bases match TRBD1. The J call may be incorrect, as the DNA end agrees better with TRBJ2-5. Germline V gene sequence: CDR1 SGHVS, CDR2 FQNEAQ. The CDR3 consists of 15 residues. CDR3 region: CASSNTQGISETQYF. In nucleotides, the CDR3 is TGTGCCAGCAGCAATACACAGGGGATATCAGAGACCCAGTACTTC.

This clonotype was seen more than once but under ten times. The J gene is TRBJ2-2, the V gene TRBV5-1; TRBD2 agrees at 13 bases. The CDR3 length is 20 residues. The germline CDR1 and CDR2 sequences are SGHRS and YFSETQ. After removal of 0 bases from V and 8 bases from J, the junction contained 16 bases not matched to a gene. CDR3: CASSLGQTGTSGILMGELFF. DNA for the CDR3: TGCGCCAGCAGCTTGGGACAGACCGGGACTAGCGGGATTCTTATGGGGGAGCTGTTTTTT.

A few counts support this clonotype. The chain has TRBV6-2 or TRBV6-3 and TRBJ2-3; 8 bases map to TRBD2. Trimming cost V 2 bases and J 4 bases; bases outside gene matches: 8. CDR1 MNHEY and CDR2 SVGEGT come from the germline V gene. This CDR3 is 16 amino acids long. For the CDR3, the DNA is TGTGCCAGCAGTTACGGCCGAGCGGGAGCTCCAGATACGCAGTATTTT. This translates into CASSYGRAGAPDTQYF.